These 9 T cell receptor beta chains were sequenced from one sample in a study of blood T cell repertoires in COVID-19. Produced via immunoSEQ multiplex PCR; TCRdb's table is partial and in-frame only. The sample records roughly 57,000 clones, around 90% being singletons. The sequenced sample consisted of peripheral blood. The origin of the receptors is a human donor in a cohort sampled during active COVID-19.

The chain employs TRBV7-9 and TRBJ1-6, with 7 bases fitting TRBD1. Germline V lookup: CDR1 SEHNR, CDR2 FQNEAQ (reference sequence). With 5 bases clipped from V and 9 bases from J, the junction kept 13 bases outside the gene matches. The CDR3 extends over 16 amino acids. This chain's CDR3 is CASSPGGRGQISPLHF. The CDR3 nucleotides read TGTGCCAGCAGCCCAGGGGGTAGGGGGCAGATTTCACCCCTCCACTTT.

The chain links TRBV11-3 to TRBJ2-3; unclear D gene. The CDR3 spans 13 residues. Germline loops: CDR1 SGHNT, CDR2 YENEEA. Trimming removed 0 bases at V and 8 bases at J, with 9 bases between. CDR3 region: CASSLDEAGTQYF. The CDR3 coding sequence is TGTGCCAGCAGCTTAGATGAGGCCGGTACGCAGTATTTT.

The chain combines TRBV7-8 with TRBJ1-3; D not certain. This CDR3 is 13 amino acids long. Germline V gene data show CDR1 as SGHVS and CDR2 as FQNEAQ. Deletions cut 5 bases from V and 0 bases from J, with 5 bases between. CDR3 amino acids: CASSISSGNTIYF. CDR3 in DNA: TGTGCCAGCAGCATCAGCTCTGGAAACACCATATATTTT.

The V call is TRBV7-9, the J call TRBJ1-4, with TRBD1 identical over 7 bases. This CDR3 has 15 amino acids. Germline trimming cut 1 base from V and 8 bases from J; bases unmatched to any gene: 7. CDR1 is SEHNR, CDR2 FQNEAQ, per germline (reference sequence). For the CDR3, the DNA is TGTGCCAGCAGCTTAGGGGGGGACAGCGGGGAAAAACTGTTTTTT. This translates into CASSLGGDSGEKLFF.

The chain combines TRBV5-1 with TRBJ2-7, with 7 positions matching TRBD1. Germline V gene lookup returns CDR1 SGHRS and CDR2 YFSETQ. The J segment lost 3 bases and the V segment lost 4 bases, leaving 7 bases of the junction unmatched. The CDR3 has 14 residues. The CDR3 nucleotides read TGCGCCAGCAGCCCTCAGACAGGGAACTACGAGCAGTACTTC. This translates into CASSPQTGNYEQYF.

V usage is TRBV4-3 and J usage is TRBJ2-7, with a tentative D call TRBD1 (6 bases). V was cut by 3 bases and J by 2 bases, with 14 bases left in between. CDR1 is LGHNA, CDR2 YSLEER, per germline. This CDR3 is built from 15 residues. CDR3 DNA sequence: TGCGCCAGCAGCCAGCAGACAGGACTGACCTACGAGCAGTACTTC. This encodes CASSQQTGLTYEQYF.

This chain uses TRBV13 with TRBJ1-6; D perhaps matches TRBD1 (5 bases). The length of the CDR3 is 19 residues. Germline V gives CDR1 PRHDT, CDR2 FYEKMQ (reference sequence). The germline V and J ends were trimmed by 5 bases and 0 bases, with 20 bases remaining between them. The CDR3: CASSITSAGLGSYNSPLHF. As DNA, the CDR3 is TGTGCCAGCAGCATCACGTCGGCAGGGTTGGGCTCCTATAATTCACCCCTCCACTTT.

The V and J genes are TRBV18 and TRBJ2-5; D is possibly TRBD2 (6 bases). Trimming left V 0 bases short and J 4 bases short, with 15 bases between. Germline loops: CDR1 KGHSH, CDR2 LQKENI. The CDR3 is made up of 16 amino acids. In nucleotides, the CDR3 is TGTGCCAGCTCACCACCGGAACGGAGGGGAATAGAGACCCAGTACTTC. Protein product: CASSPPERRGIETQYF. Full variable domain (missing parts from reference TRBV18 and TRBJ2-5): NAGVMQNPRHLVRRRGQEARLRCSPMKGHSHVYWYRQLPEEGLKFMVYLQKENIIDESGMPKERFSAEFPKEGPSILRIQQVVRGDSAAYFCASSPPERRGIETQYFGPGTRLLVL.

The chain has TRBV13 and TRBJ1-2, with a possible D match to TRBD1 (6 bases). V lost 5 bases, J lost 5 bases, and 15 bases lay in between. Germline CDR1 reads PRHDT; CDR2 reads FYEKMQ (reference sequence). The CDR3 has 14 amino acids. CDR3 sequence reads: CASSQNRAGYGYTF. The CDR3 region has the DNA TGTGCCAGCAGCCAAAACAGGGCCGGATATGGCTACACCTTC.